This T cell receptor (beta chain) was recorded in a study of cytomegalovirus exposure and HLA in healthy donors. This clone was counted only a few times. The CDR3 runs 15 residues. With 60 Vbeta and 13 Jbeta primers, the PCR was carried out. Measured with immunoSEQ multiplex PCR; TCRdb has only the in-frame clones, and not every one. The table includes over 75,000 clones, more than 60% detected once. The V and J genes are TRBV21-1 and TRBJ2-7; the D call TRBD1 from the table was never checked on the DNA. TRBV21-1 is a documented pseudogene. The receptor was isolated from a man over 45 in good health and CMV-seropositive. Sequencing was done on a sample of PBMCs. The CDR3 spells CASSKGQGAPYEQYF. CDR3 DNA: TGTGCCAGCAGCAAAGGACAGGGGGCCCCCTACGAGCAGTACTTC.